The text below deals with one TCR beta chain. The sample belongs to a study of blood T cell repertoires in COVID-19. At the level of the study: PBMCs, B-cell-depleted T cells, or T cells provided the cDNA or gDNA that made up the material.

Trimming took off 3 bases at V and 10 bases at J, with 16 bases between the two ends. The germline gives CDR1 SGHNT, CDR2 YENEEA. This CDR3 comprises 15 residues. Here immunoSEQ multiplex PCR was the method, and the copy in TCRdb shows in-frame clones only, minus some. The repertoire consists of hundreds of thousands of clones, with about 90% occurring once and the leading ten covering about 0.24%. V usage is TRBV11-3 and J usage is TRBJ1-6; TRBD1 might be the D (5 bases). Sequenced: peripheral blood. This TCR derives from a woman between 18 and 30 years old with acute or convalescent COVID-19. CDR3 DNA: TGTGCCAGCAGCTTTGAGGTCAGGGTAAGATCACCCCTCCACTTT. It translates to CASSFEVRVRSPLHF. The full variable domain, with the rest looked up from reference TRBV11-3 and TRBJ1-6, is EAGVVQSPRYKIIEKKQPVAFWCNPISGHNTLYWYLQNLGQGPELLIRYENEEAVDDSQLPKDRFSAERLKGVDSTLKIQPAELGDSAVYLCASSFEVRVRSPLHFGNGTRLTVT.